The 6 T cell receptor beta chains below all came from one sample that was sequenced in a study of blood T cell repertoires in COVID-19. Sequenced by immunoSEQ multiplex PCR; TCRdb stores in-frame clones only, minus some. The sample records 400,000 to 450,000 clones, approximately 88% being singletons. The sample taken for sequencing was peripheral blood. These TCRs come from a woman in her forties or fifties with COVID-19, enrolled during active disease.

The CDR3 DNA reads as TGTGCCAGCAGGGGGGTTCGGGGCAGGGGTGAGACCCAGTACTTC. Its translation: CASRGVRGRGETQYF. The chain couples TRBV11-2 to TRBJ2-5; a weak D match, TRBD1 (6 bases). CDR3 length equals 15 residues. The V end was cut by 6 bases, the J end by 5 bases, with 19 bases between. Germline CDR1 is SGHAT and CDR2 is FQNNGV.

The V gene is TRBV9, the J gene TRBJ2-7, with D perhaps TRBD2 (6 bases). CDR3 length equals 15 residues. V lost 4 bases and J 2 bases, leaving 16 bases between the germline ends. Germline lookup yields CDR1 SGDLS and CDR2 YYNGEE. The DNA for the CDR3 is TGTGCCAGCAGCCCTACCGGGGGATTTACCTACGAGCAGTACTTC. Its translation is CASSPTGGFTYEQYF.

The sample holds a few counts of this clone. The chain has TRBV27 and TRBJ1-5; the D gene is possibly TRBD1 (6 bases). Germline values: CDR1 MNHEY, CDR2 SMNVEV (reference sequence). Trimming removed 5 bases at V and 9 bases at J, with 14 bases between. This CDR3 spans 13 amino acids. The CDR3 protein is CASSPGGAVPQHF. The CDR3 DNA follows: TGTGCCAGCAGTCCCGGGGGGGCCGTGCCCCAGCATTTT.

The chain combines TRBV5-1 with TRBJ1-1, with a tentative D call TRBD1 (5 bases). Per germline, CDR1 SGHRS and CDR2 YFSETQ. Trimming stripped 4 bases from V and 0 bases from J, with 13 bases between. The CDR3 is 15 amino acids. The CDR3 spells CASSQGLDMNTEAFF. CDR3 in DNA: TGCGCCAGCAGCCAGGGCCTTGACATGAACACTGAAGCTTTCTTT.

The chain is built from TRBV6-5 and TRBJ2-3; D perhaps matches TRBD1 (5 bases). The CDR3 extends over 15 amino acids. Deletions cut 6 bases from V and 2 bases from J, with 15 bases between. Germline loops: CDR1 MNHEY, CDR2 SVGAGI. The CDR3 protein is CASSPRQYSTDTQYF. The CDR3 region has the DNA TGTGCCAGCAGCCCCCGACAGTACTCCACAGATACGCAGTATTTT.

This clone was detected a few times. This chain connects TRBV5-5 to TRBJ2-5; D not resolved. Germline V gene sequence: CDR1 SGHKS, CDR2 YYEKEE (reference sequence). Trimming cost V 0 bases and J 3 bases, with 9 bases left between them. This CDR3 has 14 residues. The DNA for the CDR3 is TGTGCCAGCAGCTTGGGACGGCTAGAAGAGACCCAGTACTTC. This gives the protein CASSLGRLEETQYF.